This is a list of T cell receptor beta chains from one sample in a study of cytomegalovirus exposure and HLA in healthy donors. Sequencing was performed with immunoSEQ multiplex PCR; in TCRdb, only in-frame clones are kept and a portion is missing. The top ten hold around 1.6% of the sample, which has some 140,000 clones, 65% to 80% seen once. The sample taken for sequencing was PBMCs. These receptors originate from a human donor in good health. Both conserved end residues are part of each CDR3. Each record gives: V gene, J gene, clone size, CDR3 protein. Size is omitted from some rows. Given values are once, few, many or a class for expanded clones.

>TRBV4-1|TRBJ2-1|.
CASSLPGSGTYNEQFF
>TRBV23-1|TRBJ1-1|.
CASSQSAAGTRNTEAFF
>TRBV5-4|TRBJ1-1|.
CASSVPDRAVTEAFF
>TRBV11-3|TRBJ2-2|.
CASSLDRRPGELFF
>TRBV5-4|TRBJ2-7|.
CASSLTGTDYEQYF
>TRBV19|TRBJ2-1|.
CASSIKEASYNEQFF
>TRBV29-1|TRBJ2-5|.
CSVVASRAAETQYF
>TRBV2|TRBJ1-6|.
CASQGDGSPLHF
>TRBV10-3|TRBJ2-7|.
CAISRLAGGPLGSYEQYF
>TRBV7-2|TRBJ1-5|.
CASSPRRARVGF
>TRBV6-5|TRBJ1-1|.
CASRYRDTEAFF
>TRBV5-4|TRBJ2-1|.
CASPWFRLSAKRELANEQFF
>TRBV18|TRBJ2-1|few
CASSPRQGANEQFF
>TRBV28|TRBJ2-7|few
CASIDSRTAYEQYF
>TRBV5-4|TRBJ2-7|.
CASSFRGVSFPYEQYF
>TRBV6-5|TRBJ2-5|few
CASSYSTQGRETQYF
>TRBV11-3|TRBJ2-1|.
CASSLGGRAFDEQFF
>TRBV7-3|TRBJ2-7|.
CASSLGSGSSYEQYF
>TRBV14|TRBJ2-1|.
CASSHIKARTSGTYNEQFF
>TRBV9|TRBJ1-4|.
CASSVSGATNEKLFF
>TRBV11-3|TRBJ2-7|few
CASSLASLAGGSYEQYF
>TRBV5-1|TRBJ2-7|once
CASSLAPGQTYEQYF
>TRBV7-8|TRBJ2-5|.
CASSLADRVGGETQYF
>TRBV7-7|TRBJ2-2|.
CASRRDGDTGELFF
>TRBV9|TRBJ1-3|.
CASSMTDSGNTIYF
>TRBV5-8|TRBJ1-1|once
CASSKDRGRETEAFF
>TRBV28|TRBJ1-5|.
CASTKSGTGNQPQHF
>TRBV2|TRBJ2-5|once
CASRRGPETQYF
>TRBV5-1|TRBJ1-2|once
CASSLDRGHGYTF
>TRBV11-3|TRBJ2-7|.
CASSLERSSEQYF
>TRBV27|TRBJ2-7|.
CASSYAGGGHEQYF
>TRBV19|TRBJ2-1|.
CASSMGTGGYNEQFF
>TRBV28|TRBJ1-1|.
CASSLFLGTTGNTEAFF
>TRBV28|TRBJ2-2|.
CASSGGGLENTGELFF
>TRBV9|TRBJ1-1|.
CASSPHTGTGSGMNTEAFF
>TRBV2|TRBJ2-2|.
CASSGGPSADTGELFF
>TRBV19|TRBJ2-3|.
CASSTFTASDTQYF
>TRBV14|TRBJ2-2|.
CASSQDRGLGPTGEPFF
>TRBV4-1|TRBJ2-1|.
CASSQEPSGSYNEQFF
>TRBV5-1|TRBJ1-1|.
CASSLGTGTTEAFF
>TRBV6-1|TRBJ1-3|once
CASIAGGGNTIYF
>TRBV5-8|TRBJ2-1|.
CATRIRGLKTSSYNEQFF
>TRBV9|TRBJ2-1|.
CASGAGQGNEQFF
>TRBV29-1|TRBJ1-3|once
CSVGTGVVQDTIYF
>TRBV5-1|TRBJ2-2|.
CASSLQTPNTGELFF
>TRBV9|TRBJ1-1|.
CASSLGHGLGANAEAFF
>TRBV6-6|TRBJ1-4|.
CASSYSGGFEEKLFF
>TRBV19|TRBJ1-2|.
CASSIPRQRGNGYTF
>TRBV18|TRBJ2-1|few
CASSPASGSGNEQFF
>TRBV7-3|TRBJ1-2|.
CASSFDRESGYTF
>TRBV29-1|TRBJ2-7|.
CSVEGLSGGPHEQYF
>TRBV27|TRBJ1-3|few
CASKTGEAGNTIYF
>TRBV9|TRBJ1-1|.
CASSFSSGTEAFF